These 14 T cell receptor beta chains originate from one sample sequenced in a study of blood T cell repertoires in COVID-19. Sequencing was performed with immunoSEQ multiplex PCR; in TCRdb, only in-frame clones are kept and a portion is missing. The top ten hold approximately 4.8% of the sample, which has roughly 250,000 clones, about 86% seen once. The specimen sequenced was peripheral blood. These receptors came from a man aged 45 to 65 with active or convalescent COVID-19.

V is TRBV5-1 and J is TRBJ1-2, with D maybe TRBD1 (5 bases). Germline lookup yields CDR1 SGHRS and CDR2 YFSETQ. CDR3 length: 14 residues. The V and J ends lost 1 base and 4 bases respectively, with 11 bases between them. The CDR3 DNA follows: TGCGCCAGCAGCTTGCCGACAGACCTCTATGGCTACACCTTC. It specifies CASSLPTDLYGYTF. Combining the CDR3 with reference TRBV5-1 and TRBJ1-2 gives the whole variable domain KAGVTQTPRYLIKTRGQQVTLSCSPISGHRSVSWYQQTPGQGLQFLFEYFSETQRNKGNFPGRFSGRQFSNSRSEMNVSTLELGDSALYLCASSLPTDLYGYTFGSGTRLTVV.

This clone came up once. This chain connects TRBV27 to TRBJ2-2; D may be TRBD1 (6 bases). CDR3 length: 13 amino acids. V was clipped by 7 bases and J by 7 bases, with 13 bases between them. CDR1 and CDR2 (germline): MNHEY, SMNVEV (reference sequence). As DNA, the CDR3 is TGTGCCAGCACCCATAGGGGGAACGGGGAGCTGTTTTTT. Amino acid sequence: CASTHRGNGELFF.

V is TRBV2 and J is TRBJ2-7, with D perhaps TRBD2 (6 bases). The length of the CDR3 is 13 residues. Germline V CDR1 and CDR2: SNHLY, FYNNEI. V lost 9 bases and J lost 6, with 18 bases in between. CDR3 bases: TGTGCCAGTGGGGGGTCGGGCGGTGGCGAGCAGTACTTC. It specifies CASGGSGGGEQYF. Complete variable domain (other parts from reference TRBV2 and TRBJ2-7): EPEVTQTPSHQVTQMGQEVILRCVPISNHLYFYWYRQILGQKVEFLVSFYNNEISEKSEIFDDQFSVERPDGSNFTLKIRSTKLEDSAMYFCASGGSGGGEQYFGPGTRLTVT.

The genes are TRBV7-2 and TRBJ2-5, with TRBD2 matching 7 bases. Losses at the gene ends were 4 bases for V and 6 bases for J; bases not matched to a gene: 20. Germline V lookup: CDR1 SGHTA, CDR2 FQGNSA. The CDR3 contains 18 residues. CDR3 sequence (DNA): TGTGCCAGCAGCTCGGGGACTGGCGGGGGACCATCAGGGAAGACCCAGTACTTC. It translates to CASSSGTGGGPSGKTQYF. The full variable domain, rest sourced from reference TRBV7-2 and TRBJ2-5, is GAGVSQSPSNKVTEKGKDVELRCDPISGHTALYWYRQSLGQGLEFLIYFQGNSAPDKSGLPSDRFSAERTGGSVSTLTIQRTQQEDSAVYLCASSSGTGGGPSGKTQYFGPGTRLLVL.

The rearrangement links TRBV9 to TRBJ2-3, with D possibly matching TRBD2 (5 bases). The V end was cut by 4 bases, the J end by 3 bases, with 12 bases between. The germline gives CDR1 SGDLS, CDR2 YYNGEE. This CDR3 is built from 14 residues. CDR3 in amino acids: CASSSGPGTDTQYF. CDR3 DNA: TGTGCCAGCAGCTCCGGGCCGGGAACAGATACGCAGTATTTT. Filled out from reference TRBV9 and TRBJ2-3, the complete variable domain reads DSGVTQTPKHLITATGQRVTLRCSPRSGDLSVYWYQQSLDQGLQFLIQYYNGEERAKGNILERFSAQQFPDLHSELNLSSLELGDSALYFCASSSGPGTDTQYFGPGTRLTVL.

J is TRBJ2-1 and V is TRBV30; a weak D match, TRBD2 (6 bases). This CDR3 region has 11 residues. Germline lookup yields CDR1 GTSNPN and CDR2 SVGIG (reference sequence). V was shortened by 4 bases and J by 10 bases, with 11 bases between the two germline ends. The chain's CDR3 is CAWNGRGEQFF. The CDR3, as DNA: TGTGCCTGGAACGGGAGAGGGGAGCAGTTCTTC.

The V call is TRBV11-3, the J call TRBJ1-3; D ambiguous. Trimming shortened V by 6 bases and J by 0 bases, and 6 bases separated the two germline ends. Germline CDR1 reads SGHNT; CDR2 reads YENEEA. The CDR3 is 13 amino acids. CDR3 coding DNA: TGTGCCAGCAGTCATCCCTCTGGAAACACCATATATTTT. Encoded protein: CASSHPSGNTIYF.

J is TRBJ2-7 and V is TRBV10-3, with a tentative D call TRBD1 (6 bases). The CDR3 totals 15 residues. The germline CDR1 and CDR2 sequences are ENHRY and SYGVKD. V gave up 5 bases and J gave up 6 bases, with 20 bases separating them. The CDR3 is CAISTGLTPPTEQYF. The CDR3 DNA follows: TGTGCCATCAGTACAGGGCTGACCCCGCCGACCGAGCAGTACTTC.

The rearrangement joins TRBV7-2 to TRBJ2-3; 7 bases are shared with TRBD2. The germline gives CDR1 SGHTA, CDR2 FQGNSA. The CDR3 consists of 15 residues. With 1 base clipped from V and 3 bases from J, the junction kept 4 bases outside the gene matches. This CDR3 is CASSLGTRVTDTQYF. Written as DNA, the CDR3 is TGTGCCAGCAGCTTAGGGACTAGGGTAACAGATACGCAGTATTTT.

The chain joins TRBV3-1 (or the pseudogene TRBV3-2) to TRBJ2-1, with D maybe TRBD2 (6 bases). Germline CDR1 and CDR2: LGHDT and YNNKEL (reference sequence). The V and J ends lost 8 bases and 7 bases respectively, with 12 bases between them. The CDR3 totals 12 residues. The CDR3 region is CASAWGVNEQFF. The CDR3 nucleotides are TGTGCCAGCGCCTGGGGGGTTAATGAGCAGTTCTTC.

CDR3 sequence reads: CASRKRIVGEKLFF. CDR3 sequence (DNA): TGTGCCAGCAGGAAACGTATTGTCGGTGAAAAACTGTTTTTT. This sequence joins TRBV2 and TRBJ1-4; D uncertain. CDR3 length equals 14 residues. V was cut by 6 bases and J by 7 bases, with 15 bases left in between. Germline V gives CDR1 SNHLY, CDR2 FYNNEI. Supplemented by reference TRBV2 and TRBJ1-4, the full variable domain reads EPEVTQTPSHQVTQMGQEVILRCVPISNHLYFYWYRQILGQKVEFLVSFYNNEISEKSEIFDDQFSVERPDGSNFTLKIRSTKLEDSAMYFCASRKRIVGEKLFFGSGTQLSVL.

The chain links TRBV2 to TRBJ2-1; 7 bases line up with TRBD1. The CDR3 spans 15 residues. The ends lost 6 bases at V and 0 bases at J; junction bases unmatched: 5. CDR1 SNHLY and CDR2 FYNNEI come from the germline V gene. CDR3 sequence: CASRTGTVSYNEQFF. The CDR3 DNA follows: TGTGCCAGCAGGACCGGGACAGTCTCCTACAATGAGCAGTTCTTC.

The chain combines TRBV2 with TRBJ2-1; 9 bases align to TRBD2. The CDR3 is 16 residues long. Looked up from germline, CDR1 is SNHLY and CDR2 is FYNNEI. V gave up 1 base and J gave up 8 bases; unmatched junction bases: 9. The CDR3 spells CASSEVGAGGRDEQFF. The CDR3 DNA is TGTGCCAGCAGTGAAGTAGGAGCGGGGGGACGAGATGAGCAGTTCTTC. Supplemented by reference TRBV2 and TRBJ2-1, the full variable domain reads EPEVTQTPSHQVTQMGQEVILRCVPISNHLYFYWYRQILGQKVEFLVSFYNNEISEKSEIFDDQFSVERPDGSNFTLKIRSTKLEDSAMYFCASSEVGAGGRDEQFFGPGTRLTVL.

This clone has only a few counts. In nucleotides, the CDR3 is TGTGCCAGCCACGGGACTACCTACGAGCAGTACTTC. Translated, it gives CASHGTTYEQYF. The chain recombines TRBV10-3 with TRBJ2-7; TRBD2 matches at 7 bases. CDR1 is ENHRY and CDR2 is SYGVKD in the germline V gene. The CDR3 is 12 amino acids. V lost 10 bases, J lost 2 bases, and 5 bases stayed unmatched.